Detailed here is one T cell receptor beta chain. The CDR3 runs to 16 residues. Per germline, CDR1 SEHNR and CDR2 FQNEAQ (reference sequence). V dropped 6 bases and J dropped 3; count of bases not matched to a gene: 7. This sample is part of a study of blood T cell repertoires in COVID-19. Clones were sequenced by immunoSEQ multiplex PCR, and TCRdb holds only the in-frame ones, with some missing. Of fewer than 200,000 clones in the sample, roughly 88% were seen once. The chain links TRBV7-9 to TRBJ2-2, with 10 positions matching TRBD1. Sequenced: peripheral blood. The clonotype comes from a man between 18 and 35 years old with COVID-19, enrolled during active disease. CDR3 loop: CASSSKDRGYTGELFF. The CDR3 coding sequence is TGTGCCAGCAGTTCAAAGGACAGGGGGTACACCGGGGAGCTGTTTTTT.